This T cell receptor (beta chain) was sequenced in a study of breast tumors, draining lymph nodes, adjacent tissues. The lymph nodes were axillary draining lymph nodes from breast cancer patients. TCRdb re-called the multiplex PCR reads through MiXCR, storing one row per CDR3 protein. Of approximately 130,000 distinct CDR3 sequences in the sample, approximately 21% are singletons; the top ten hold 2.2%. Notes on the study in general: Tumor TCR diversity was below lymph nodes but above nontumor tissue. Compared with basal-like, luminal-like tumors shared significantly more repertoire with nontumor tissue.

This clonotype occurred many times. Its target is not known. This TCR was sampled from a female donor with breast cancer. Some clones in this sample may be carry-over from other donors' samples. Specimen: axillary lymph node tissue.

CDR3 sequence (DNA): TGTGCCAGCAGTCCCCCACCCGACACTTCCTACGAGCAGTACTTC. Encoded protein: CASSPPPDTSYEQYF. The chain recombines TRBV28 with TRBJ2-7; D gene unclear. There are 15 residues in the CDR3. Germline CDR1 reads MDHEN; CDR2 reads SYDVKM. Trimming stripped 5 bases from V and 1 base from J, with 15 bases between.